This T cell receptor beta chain is from a study of blood T cell repertoires in COVID-19. Trimming at V came to 1 base and at J to 13 bases, leaving 3 bases not matched to a gene. The CDR3 is 13 amino acids. CDR1 and CDR2 from the germline V gene are SGHNT and YENEEA. As handled by the study authors: Amplification from reference gene primers served as the basis for estimated nucleated cell counts. Method: immunoSEQ multiplex PCR; TCRdb's copy keeps in-frame clones and lacks some. V and J calls plus clone size are reproduced from that table; the DNA served to infer D and trimming. The sample consists of some 310,000 clones, about nine tenths of them appearing once. This clone was detected once.

The clonotype comes from a woman in her 30s who had recovered from COVID-19. What was sequenced was PBMCs or T cells enriched from blood (not recorded which). The chain couples TRBV11-3 to TRBJ2-1; 11 nucleotides match TRBD1. The CDR3 spells CASSLGTGGFQFF. For the CDR3, the DNA is TGTGCCAGCAGCTTAGGGACAGGGGGCTTTCAGTTCTTC.